This T cell receptor beta chain was captured in a study of Tregs in tolerant kidney transplant recipients. Unstimulated regulatory T cells (CD4+CD25+CD127-), CD4+CD25- non-regulatory cells, CD4 and CD8 cells were FACS-sorted from thawed PBMCs. Concerning this clone: The antigen is unknown.

CDR3 length: 13 residues. V lost 3 bases to trimming and J lost 8 bases, with 16 bases between them. From germline, CDR1 is SQVTM and CDR2 ANQGSEA. Whole-study results and caveats: Expanding Tregs on activated donor B cells appeared to best identify donor-specific TCRbeta clones. Few patients were studied, so findings need validation in larger groups. This study did not directly address biological reproducibility.

The repertoire was sequenced with immunoSEQ multiplex PCR; TCRdb's copy has only in-frame clones and lacks some. Here the sample spans roughly 46,000 clones, about 90% being singletons. This receptor was obtained from a human donor in good health. This chain connects TRBV29-1 to TRBJ1-1, with D perhaps matching TRBD1 (6 bases). Specimen: Tregs from blood. The CDR3 nucleotides read TGCAGCGTTGAGAGGGGGGGGACGCCCGAAGCTTTCTTT. It translates to CSVERGGTPEAFF.